The entry below describes one T cell receptor (beta chain). Antigen unknown. At one end, the junction sequence differs from germline, possibly due to a read error. Both 60 Vbeta primers and 13 Jbeta primers went into the PCR. TCRdb's copy holds only in-frame clones and misses some; the assay was immunoSEQ multiplex PCR. Of approximately 150,000 clones in the sample, more than 60% were seen once. This entry belongs to a study of cytomegalovirus exposure and HLA in healthy donors. Study-wide results and limits: Excluded were some V segments that proved indistinguishable, including TRBV6-2 and TRBV6-3. Per a later analysis, 15,000 to 20,000 TCR beta sequences showed association with HLA alleles at 0.05 false discovery rate.

This CDR3 is 14 amino acids long. Germline V gene sequence: CDR1 SSHAT, CDR2 FNYEAQ (reference sequence). The receptor was derived from a middle-aged man in good health and CMV-seronegative. Sequencing was carried out using PBMCs. The V and J genes are TRBV7-7 and TRBJ2-5; 9 bases align to TRBD1. The chain's CDR3 is CASSSTGGLETQYF. The CDR3 nucleotides read TGTGCTAGCAGCTCTACAGGGGGCCTAGAGACCCAGTACTTC.